Here is one T cell receptor (beta chain) with its context. This table comes from immunoSEQ multiplex PCR, and its TCRdb copy is limited to in-frame clones, with some not included. The table lists roughly 150,000 clones, 83% of them singletons. This sample is part of a study of blood T cell repertoires in COVID-19. Germline V gene data show CDR1 as SGHVS and CDR2 as FQNEAQ. The V end was cut by 2 bases, the J end by 2 bases, with 6 bases between. CDR3 length: 13 amino acids. The receptor comes from a woman in her 70s who had recovered from COVID-19. Sequenced sample: peripheral blood. The chain links TRBV7-8 to TRBJ2-5, with D unresolved. CDR3 region: CASSLSEQETQYF. In nucleotides, the CDR3 is TGTGCCAGCAGCTTAAGCGAACAAGAGACCCAGTACTTC.